The clone carrying this TCR beta chain was seen more than once but under ten times. The CDR3 length is 15 residues. J was trimmed by 7 bases and V by 6 bases; bases with no gene match: 12. This record belongs to a study of T cells after yellow fever vaccination. TCRdb used MiXCR to reprocess the 5' RACE reads, holding one entry per CDR3 protein. The repertoire holds a few hundred thousand distinct CDR3 sequences, about 19% seen once, with 15% to 20% in the top ten. This receptor was obtained from a man aged 18 to 29 who received the YFV17D yellow fever vaccine. The specimen was PBMCs, collected before the yellow fever booster vaccination. This chain connects TRBV12-3 or TRBV12-4 to TRBJ2-1, with 7 bases that match TRBD2. CDR3: CASRPVGRGRNEQFF. CDR3 nucleotide sequence: TGTGCCAGCAGGCCCGTGGGGCGGGGGAGAAATGAGCAGTTCTTC.